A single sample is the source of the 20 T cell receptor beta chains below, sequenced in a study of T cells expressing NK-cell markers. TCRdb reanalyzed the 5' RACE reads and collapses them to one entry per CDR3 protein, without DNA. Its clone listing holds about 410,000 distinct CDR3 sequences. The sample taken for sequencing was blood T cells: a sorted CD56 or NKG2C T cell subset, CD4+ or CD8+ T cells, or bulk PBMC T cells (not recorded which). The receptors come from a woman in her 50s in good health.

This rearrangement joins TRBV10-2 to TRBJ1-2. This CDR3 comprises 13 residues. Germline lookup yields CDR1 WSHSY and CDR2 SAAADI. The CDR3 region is CASSEIGEPGYTF.

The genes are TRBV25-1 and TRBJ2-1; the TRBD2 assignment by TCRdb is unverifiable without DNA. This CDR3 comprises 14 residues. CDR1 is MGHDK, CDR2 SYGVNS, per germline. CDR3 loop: CACCRDFSYNEQFF.

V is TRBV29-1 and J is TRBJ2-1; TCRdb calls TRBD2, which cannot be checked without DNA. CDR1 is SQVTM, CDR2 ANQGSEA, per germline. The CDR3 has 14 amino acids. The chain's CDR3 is CSVEEDLAGNEQFF.

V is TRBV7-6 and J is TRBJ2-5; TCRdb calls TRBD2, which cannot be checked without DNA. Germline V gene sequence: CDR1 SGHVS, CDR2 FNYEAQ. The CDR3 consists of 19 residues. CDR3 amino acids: CASSFIGVGLAGHQETQYF.

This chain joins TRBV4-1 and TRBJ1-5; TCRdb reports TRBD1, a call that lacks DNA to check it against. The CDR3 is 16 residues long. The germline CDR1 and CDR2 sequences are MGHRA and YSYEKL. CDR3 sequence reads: CASSPGRGLSNQPQHF.

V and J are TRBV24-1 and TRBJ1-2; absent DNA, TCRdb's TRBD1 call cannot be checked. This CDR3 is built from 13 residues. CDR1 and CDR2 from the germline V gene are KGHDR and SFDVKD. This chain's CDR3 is CATSDPGVNGYTF.

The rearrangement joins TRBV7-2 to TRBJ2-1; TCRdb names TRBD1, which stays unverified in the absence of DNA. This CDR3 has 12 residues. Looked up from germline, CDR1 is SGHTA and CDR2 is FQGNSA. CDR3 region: CASSHRVEGQFF.

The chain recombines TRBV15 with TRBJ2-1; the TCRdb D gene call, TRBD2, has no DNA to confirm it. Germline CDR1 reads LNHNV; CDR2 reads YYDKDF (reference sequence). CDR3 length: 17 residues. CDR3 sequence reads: CATSREETSGSLGEQFF.

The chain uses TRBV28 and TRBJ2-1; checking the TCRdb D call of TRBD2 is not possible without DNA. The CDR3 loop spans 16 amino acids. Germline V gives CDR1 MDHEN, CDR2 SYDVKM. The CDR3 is CASNILSGTYRDEQFF.

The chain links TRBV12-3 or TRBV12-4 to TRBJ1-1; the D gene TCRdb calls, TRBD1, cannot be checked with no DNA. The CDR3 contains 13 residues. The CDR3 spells CASFGRGARKAFF.

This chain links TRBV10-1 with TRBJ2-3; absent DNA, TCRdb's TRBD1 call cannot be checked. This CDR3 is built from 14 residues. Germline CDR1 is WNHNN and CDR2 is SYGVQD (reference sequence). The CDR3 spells CASSRTGRTDTQYF.

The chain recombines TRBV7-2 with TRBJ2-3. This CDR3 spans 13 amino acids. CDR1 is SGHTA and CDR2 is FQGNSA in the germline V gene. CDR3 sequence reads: CASSIQAADTQYF.

The CDR3 protein is CASSQGRDTHYEQYF. This rearrangement joins TRBV4-2 to TRBJ2-7; the TCRdb call, TRBD1, lacks DNA for checking. The CDR3 length is 15 residues. Germline values: CDR1 LGHNA, CDR2 YNFKEQ.

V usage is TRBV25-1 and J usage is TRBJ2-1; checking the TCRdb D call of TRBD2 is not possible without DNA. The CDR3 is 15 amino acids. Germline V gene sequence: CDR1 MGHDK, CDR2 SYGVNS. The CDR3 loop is CASSEWAGGKGEQFF.

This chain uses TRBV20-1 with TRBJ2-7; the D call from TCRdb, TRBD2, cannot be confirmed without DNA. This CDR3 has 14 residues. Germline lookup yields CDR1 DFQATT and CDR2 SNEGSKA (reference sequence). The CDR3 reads CSGKNRDFAYEQYF.

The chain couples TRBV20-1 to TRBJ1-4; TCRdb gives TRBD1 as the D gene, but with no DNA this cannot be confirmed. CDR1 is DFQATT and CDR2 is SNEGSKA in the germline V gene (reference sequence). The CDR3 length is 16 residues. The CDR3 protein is CSARSPGGATNEKLFF.

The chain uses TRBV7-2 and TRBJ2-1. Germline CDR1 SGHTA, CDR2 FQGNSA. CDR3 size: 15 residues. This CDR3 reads CASSLDWVTYNEQFF. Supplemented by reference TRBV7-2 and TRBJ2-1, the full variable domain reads GAGVSQSPSNKVTEKGKDVELRCDPISGHTALYWYRQSLGQGLEFLIYFQGNSAPDKSGLPSDRFSAERTGGSVSTLTIQRTQQEDSAVYLCASSLDWVTYNEQFFGPGTRLTVL.

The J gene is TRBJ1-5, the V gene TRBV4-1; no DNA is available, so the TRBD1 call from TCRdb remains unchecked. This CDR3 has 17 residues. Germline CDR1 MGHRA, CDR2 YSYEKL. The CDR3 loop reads CASSQGIGQGGRQPQHF.

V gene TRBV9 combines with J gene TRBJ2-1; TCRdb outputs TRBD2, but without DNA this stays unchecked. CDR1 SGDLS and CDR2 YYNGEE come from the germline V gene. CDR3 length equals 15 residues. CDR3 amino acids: CASSVVGEAGNEQFF.

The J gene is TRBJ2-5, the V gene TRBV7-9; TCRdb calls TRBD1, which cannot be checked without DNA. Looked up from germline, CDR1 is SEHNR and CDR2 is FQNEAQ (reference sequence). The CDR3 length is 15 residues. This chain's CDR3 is CASSRFTGATETQYF.